This T cell receptor beta chain was identified in a study of radiotherapy plus CTLA-4 blockade in lung cancer. At the level of the study: Overall, 18% of patients showed an objective response, while approximately 30% attained disease control. Notes on the study in general: Early blood T cell clone changes and increased post-radiation serum interferon-beta were reportedly the strongest response predictors. An expansion of tumor-derived TCR clones occurred in blood after radiotherapy plus ipilimumab.

Ipilimumab CTLA-4 blockade and focal radiation were given to patients with chemo-refractory metastatic non-small-cell lung cancer. Germline V lookup: CDR1 LNHNV, CDR2 YYDKDF (reference sequence). The length of the CDR3 is 13 residues. Trimming removed 2 bases at V and 8 bases at J, with 9 bases between. Sequenced by immunoSEQ multiplex PCR; TCRdb stores in-frame clones only, minus some. Of 50,000 or so clones listed, under 85% were seen once; the top ten hold about 2.9%. This clone has only one observation. The antigen is not known. The TCR was taken from a human donor with non-small cell lung cancer who had a partial response to radiotherapy plus ipilimumab. The chain carries TRBV15 and TRBJ1-4; D gene ambiguous. The specimen was peripheral blood, collected from a patient treated with radiotherapy plus ipilimumab. The chain's CDR3 is CATSRRSEEKLFF. The CDR3 bases are TGTGCCACCAGCAGACGGAGCGAAGAAAAACTGTTTTTT. The full variable domain, its missing parts supplied by reference TRBV15 and TRBJ1-4, is DAMVIQNPRYQVTQFGKPVTLSCSQTLNHNVMYWYQQKSSQAPKLLFHYYDKDFNNEADTPDNFQSRRPNTSFCFLDIRSPGLGDTAMYLCATSRRSEEKLFFGSGTQLSVL.